The present T cell receptor (beta chain) was sequenced within a study of human CD8 memory T cell subsets. Study findings and constraints: The sequencing covered T cell receptor beta chains alone.

The CDR3 has 16 residues. Germline V gene data show CDR1 as LGHNA and CDR2 as YSLEER. With respect to this clonotype: As yet, its antigen is unknown.

The study classified TPEX cells as CCR7+ PD-1+ TIGIT+ early memory CD8+ T cells bearing exhausted-like traits. The authors made TCR beta libraries using UMI-labeled 5' RACE. TCRdb derives one entry per CDR3 protein from the 5' RACE reads, leaving out DNA. The sample holds thousands of distinct CDR3 sequences. Material: CD8+ T cells from PBMCs. This TCR was sampled from a human donor in good health. The rearrangement uses TRBV4-3 and TRBJ2-1. CDR3: CASSQIYGSSYNEQFF.